The 29 T cell receptor beta chains below all came from one sample that was sequenced in a study of blood T cell repertoires in COVID-19. The table came from immunoSEQ multiplex PCR; TCRdb's copy has only in-frame clones and leaves some out. This table holds more than 200,000 clones, 80% to 90% found once. The sample comprised peripheral blood. Source of these receptors: a man aged 25-40 years with COVID-19, enrolled during active disease.

The rearrangement uses TRBV5-5 and TRBJ1-4; 7 positions match TRBD1. V shed 3 bases, J shed 8 bases, and the junction held 10 bases outside the gene matches. The CDR3 extends over 15 amino acids. In germline, CDR1 is SGHKS, CDR2 YYEKEE (reference sequence). Here the CDR3 DNA reads TGTGCCAGCAGCTACAACAGGGGACTCGGGGAAAAACTGTTTTTT. Its protein product is CASSYNRGLGEKLFF.

The chain carries TRBV3-1 (or the pseudogene TRBV3-2) and TRBJ2-1, with 7 bases fitting TRBD2. This CDR3 contains 19 residues. Trimming took 1 base from V and 0 from J; bases not matched to a gene: 12. Looked up from germline, CDR1 is LGHDT and CDR2 is YNNKEL (reference sequence). In nucleotides, the CDR3 is TGTGCCAGCAGCCAAGGCCAGCGGGGCGAACCTAGCTCCTACAATGAGCAGTTCTTC. It specifies CASSQGQRGEPSSYNEQFF.

This chain uses TRBV27 with TRBJ2-7; TRBD2 matches 9 bases. This CDR3 is built from 14 residues. V lost 5 bases, J lost 2 bases, and 4 bases stayed unmatched. From germline, CDR1 is MNHEY and CDR2 SMNVEV (reference sequence). Here the CDR3 DNA reads TGTGCCAGCAGTCCGGGACTAGCAGCCTACGAGCAGTACTTC. Translated, it gives CASSPGLAAYEQYF.

The chain uses TRBV24-1 and TRBJ2-1; 8 positions agree with TRBD2. The CDR3 sequence is 18 residues long. V trimming: 5 bases; J trimming: 0 bases; junction bases outside the gene matches: 11. Germline CDR1 and CDR2: KGHDR and SFDVKD. As DNA, the CDR3 is TGTGCCACCAGTGGCGCTTTTAGCGGGACTAGCTCCTACAATGAGCAGTTCTTC. Protein product: CATSGAFSGTSSYNEQFF.

V gene TRBV19 combines with J gene TRBJ2-1; 10 bases align to TRBD2. V lost 7 bases and J lost 4; bases outside the gene matches: 7. The CDR3 loop spans 15 amino acids. Per the germline V gene, CDR1 is LNHDA and CDR2 is SQIVND (reference sequence). The CDR3 spells CASTLAGELYNEQFF. CDR3 nucleotide sequence: TGTGCCAGTACCCTAGCGGGGGAATTATACAATGAGCAGTTCTTC. Variable domain in full (rest from reference TRBV19 and TRBJ2-1): DGGITQSPKYLFRKEGQNVTLSCEQNLNHDAMYWYRQDPGQGLRLIYYSQIVNDFQKGDIAEGYSVSREKKESFPLTVTSAQKNPTAFYLCASTLAGELYNEQFFGPGTRLTVL.

Here the CDR3 DNA reads TGTGCCAGCCGTAAAAACAAAACCCCCCGGGACAGGGAGTCCGGCTATGGCTACACCTTC. It specifies CASRKNKTPRDRESGYGYTF. The chain is built from TRBV27 and TRBJ1-2; 9 nucleotides align to TRBD1. This CDR3 spans 20 amino acids. V trimming: 8 bases; J trimming: 4 bases; junction bases outside the gene matches: 26. The V gene's germline CDR1 is MNHEY and CDR2 SMNVEV (reference sequence).

The genes are TRBV25-1 and TRBJ2-7; 10 bases agree with TRBD2. Germline V gives CDR1 MGHDK, CDR2 SYGVNS. This CDR3 has 17 residues. J lost 2 bases, V lost 3 bases, and 10 bases had no gene match. CDR3 loop: CASSDLMSGRGPYEQYF. CDR3 bases: TGTGCCAGCAGTGACCTTATGAGCGGGAGGGGGCCCTACGAGCAGTACTTC.

The chain has TRBV7-3 and TRBJ2-7, with TRBD2 matching over 10 bases. The germline V gene has CDR1 SGHTA and CDR2 FQGTGA. This CDR3 comprises 15 residues. Trimming removed 1 base from V and 6 bases from J; junction bases left unmatched: 6. The CDR3 bases are TGTGCCAGCAGCTTAAATTTAGCTAGCGGGGGCGAGCAGTACTTC. It yields the protein CASSLNLASGGEQYF.

The rearrangement joins TRBV12-2 to TRBJ1-1. TRBV12-2 is noted as a pseudogene. The CDR3 covers 14 residues. The CDR3 bases are TGTGCAAGTCGCTTAGTACCGGGGAACACTGAAGCTTTCTTT. As protein: CASRLVPGNTEAFF.

This clone was observed a single time. The J gene is TRBJ1-1, the V gene TRBV19; D is perhaps TRBD1 (6 bases). CDR1 LNHDA and CDR2 SQIVND come from the germline V gene (reference sequence). The CDR3 runs 14 residues. The V and J ends lost 5 bases and 0 bases respectively, with 10 bases between them. The chain's CDR3 is CASSADSLNTEAFF. The CDR3 nucleotides read TGTGCCAGTAGTGCGGACAGCCTGAACACTGAAGCTTTCTTT.

This clone is a singleton in its sample. The chain couples TRBV4-3 to TRBJ1-2; maybe TRBD1 (5 bases). CDR1 is LGHNA and CDR2 is YSLEER in the germline V gene. The CDR3 sequence is 14 residues long. Trimming shortened V by 0 bases and J by 3 bases, and 8 bases separated the two germline ends. CDR3 sequence: CASSQERGDYGYTF. The CDR3 DNA follows: TGCGCCAGCAGCCAAGAGCGGGGGGACTATGGCTACACCTTC.

This rearrangement joins TRBV7-9 to TRBJ2-5, with D possibly matching TRBD2 (6 bases). Trimming pared 6 bases from V and 5 bases from J, leaving 16 bases between. The V gene's germline CDR1 is SEHNR and CDR2 FQNEAQ (reference sequence). The CDR3 sequence is 14 residues long. Here the CDR3 DNA reads TGTGCCAGCAGGATCGGCGCTGCGGGGGAGACCCAGTACTTC. It is translated as CASRIGAAGETQYF.

V usage is TRBV28 and J usage is TRBJ2-3; perhaps TRBD1 as D (5 bases). CDR1 and CDR2 (germline): MDHEN, SYDVKM. This CDR3 is built from 13 residues. Trimming cost V 2 bases and J 4 bases, with 7 bases left between them. The CDR3 loop is CASSLGHPDTQYF. The CDR3 DNA reads TGTGCCAGCAGTTTAGGACATCCAGATACGCAGTATTTT.

DNA of the CDR3: TGTGCCAGCAGCGTAGGACCCGGGACAGGTATTAGCTCTGGAAACACCATATATTTT. Its translation is CASSVGPGTGISSGNTIYF. The chain uses TRBV9 and TRBJ1-3; 8 nucleotides match TRBD1. CDR1 and CDR2 from the germline V gene are SGDLS and YYNGEE. V shed 0 bases and J 0 bases; nucleotides not matched to a gene: 11. This CDR3 contains 19 residues. The full variable domain, its missing parts supplied by reference TRBV9 and TRBJ1-3, is DSGVTQTPKHLITATGQRVTLRCSPRSGDLSVYWYQQSLDQGLQFLIQYYNGEERAKGNILERFSAQQFPDLHSELNLSSLELGDSALYFCASSVGPGTGISSGNTIYFGEGSWLTVV.

The genes are TRBV19 and TRBJ1-1, with TRBD1 as a possible D gene (6 bases). This CDR3 contains 13 residues. V lost 6 bases and J 5 bases, leaving 13 bases between the germline ends. Germline V CDR1 and CDR2: LNHDA, SQIVND (reference sequence). CDR3 amino acids: CASRPSRGTEAFF. In DNA, the CDR3 is TGTGCCAGTAGACCCAGCAGGGGAACTGAAGCTTTCTTT.

The chain is built from TRBV12-3 or TRBV12-4 and TRBJ1-1; D gene ambiguous. The CDR3 runs to 12 residues. V was cut by 7 bases and J by 10 bases, with 16 bases left in between. CDR3 nucleotides: TGTGCCAGCACCCCTATGACCGGGAGAGCTTTCTTT. Protein product: CASTPMTGRAFF.

Details on this clone: In the same sample, other DNA sequences code for this CDR3. The rearrangement uses TRBV7-2 and TRBJ1-1; 7 positions agree with TRBD1. This CDR3 spans 14 amino acids. The V gene's germline CDR1 is SGHTA and CDR2 FQGNSA. V shed 1 base, J shed 5 bases, and the junction held 4 bases outside the gene matches. For the CDR3, the DNA is TGTGCCAGCAGCTTAGACAGGGGAAGAACTGAAGCTTTCTTT. Encoded protein: CASSLDRGRTEAFF.

The J gene is TRBJ2-1, the V gene TRBV9; 8 bases align to TRBD1. Germline V gives CDR1 SGDLS, CDR2 YYNGEE. The CDR3 covers 13 residues. V lost 0 bases and J lost 12; bases outside the gene matches: 5. CDR3 loop: CASSVDQGARQFF. In DNA, the CDR3 is TGTGCCAGCAGCGTAGACCAGGGGGCCCGGCAGTTCTTC.

The rearrangement joins TRBV6-5 to TRBJ1-2; 10 nucleotides agree with TRBD1. The J segment lost 4 bases and the V segment lost 4 bases, leaving 3 bases of the junction unmatched. The CDR3 runs to 14 residues. Germline V gene data show CDR1 as MNHEY and CDR2 as SVGAGI. CDR3 protein: CASSSGTGVYGYTF. The CDR3 nucleotides are TGTGCCAGCAGTTCTGGGACAGGGGTCTATGGCTACACCTTC.

The genes are TRBV19 and TRBJ1-1; tentative D call: TRBD1 (6 bases). CDR1 and CDR2 (germline): LNHDA, SQIVND (reference sequence). Deletions cut 2 bases from V and 7 bases from J, with 8 bases between. The CDR3 runs to 12 residues. The CDR3 sequence is CASSIQGIEAFF. In DNA form, the CDR3 reads TGTGCCAGTAGTATACAGGGGATTGAAGCTTTCTTT.

The V call is TRBV28, the J call TRBJ2-1; 11 nucleotides align to TRBD2. The trim removed 7 bases at V and 6 bases at J, leaving 5 bases unmatched. The germline V gene encodes CDR1 MDHEN and CDR2 SYDVKM. The CDR3 consists of 14 residues. The DNA of the CDR3 is TGTGCCAGCATGTGGCTAGCGGGAGGCAATGAGCAGTTCTTC. Amino acids: CASMWLAGGNEQFF. Supplemented by reference TRBV28 and TRBJ2-1, the full variable domain reads DVKVTQSSRYLVKRTGEKVFLECVQDMDHENMFWYRQDPGLGLRLIYFSYDVKMKEKGDIPEGYSVSREKKERFSLILESASTNQTSMYLCASMWLAGGNEQFFGPGTRLTVL.

The chain combines TRBV19 with TRBJ1-5; TRBD1 might be the D (6 bases). The CDR3 runs to 14 residues. V was pared by 7 bases and J by 1 base, with 11 bases between. Germline V gene data show CDR1 as LNHDA and CDR2 as SQIVND (reference sequence). The CDR3 DNA is TGTGCCAGTACTAGGACAGTGAGCAATCAGCCCCAGCATTTT. Translated, it gives CASTRTVSNQPQHF.

This rearrangement joins TRBV19 to TRBJ1-2; 12 bases are a match to TRBD1. The CDR3 is 16 residues long. V shed 2 bases and J 2 bases; nucleotides not matched to a gene: 3. CDR1 is LNHDA and CDR2 is SQIVND in the germline V gene (reference sequence). The CDR3 DNA is TGTGCCAGTAGTATACTTGGGACAGGGGGCAACTATGGCTACACCTTC. It yields the protein CASSILGTGGNYGYTF.

This clone appeared a single time. The CDR3 loop reads CASSLITDSNQPQHF. DNA of the CDR3: TGTGCCAGCAGTTTAATCACAGATAGCAATCAGCCCCAGCATTTT. The V call is TRBV27, the J call TRBJ1-5, with unresolved D. The CDR3 is made up of 15 amino acids. V was pared by 2 bases and J by 0 bases, with 8 bases between. Germline CDR1 and CDR2: MNHEY and SMNVEV (reference sequence).

This clone occurred once. The rearrangement uses TRBV7-9 and TRBJ2-7; 9 positions agree with TRBD1. The trim removed 5 bases at V and 5 bases at J, leaving 7 bases unmatched. The CDR3 covers 14 residues. CDR1 SEHNR and CDR2 FQNEAQ come from the germline V gene (reference sequence). CDR3 sequence: CASSLGQGSHEQYF. In DNA, the CDR3 is TGTGCCAGCAGCCTGGGACAGGGAAGCCACGAGCAGTACTTC.

V usage is TRBV25-1 and J usage is TRBJ1-5, with D unclear. CDR3 length equals 14 residues. Germline values: CDR1 MGHDK, CDR2 SYGVNS. Trimming shortened V by 3 bases and J by 0 bases, and 6 bases separated the two germline ends. The CDR3 here is CASSDDISNQPQHF. CDR3 coding DNA: TGTGCCAGCAGTGATGACATTAGCAATCAGCCCCAGCATTTT.

This chain links TRBV25-1 with TRBJ2-7; D is perhaps TRBD2 (7 bases). Trimming stripped 2 bases from V and 6 bases from J, with 11 bases between. The CDR3 covers 13 residues. The V gene's germline CDR1 is MGHDK and CDR2 SYGVNS. Here the CDR3 DNA reads TGTGCCAGCAGTGAAGGGGGGGCGGGCGAGCAGTACTTC. This codes for CASSEGGAGEQYF.

As to this clone: The sample holds other DNA sequences that translate to the same CDR3. This rearrangement joins TRBV7-9 to TRBJ1-1, with D perhaps matching TRBD1 (5 bases). CDR1 and CDR2 (germline): SEHNR, FQNEAQ (reference sequence). The CDR3 is 13 amino acids. Between the trimmed V and J ends, which lost 2 bases and 1 base, there was a span of 5 bases. CDR3 residues: CASSLTGNTEAFF. The CDR3, as DNA: TGTGCCAGCAGCTTAACAGGGAACACTGAAGCTTTCTTT.

Only a few counts were recorded for this clone. The chain joins TRBV11-3 to TRBJ1-1, with D possibly being TRBD1 (6 bases). The V end lost 4 bases, the J end lost 1 base, and 10 bases lay between the germline ends. The V gene's germline CDR1 is SGHNT and CDR2 YENEEA. The CDR3 sequence is 14 residues long. The DNA for the CDR3 is TGTGCCAGCAGCTCACAGGGAACGAACACTGAAGCTTTCTTT. Its translation is CASSSQGTNTEAFF.